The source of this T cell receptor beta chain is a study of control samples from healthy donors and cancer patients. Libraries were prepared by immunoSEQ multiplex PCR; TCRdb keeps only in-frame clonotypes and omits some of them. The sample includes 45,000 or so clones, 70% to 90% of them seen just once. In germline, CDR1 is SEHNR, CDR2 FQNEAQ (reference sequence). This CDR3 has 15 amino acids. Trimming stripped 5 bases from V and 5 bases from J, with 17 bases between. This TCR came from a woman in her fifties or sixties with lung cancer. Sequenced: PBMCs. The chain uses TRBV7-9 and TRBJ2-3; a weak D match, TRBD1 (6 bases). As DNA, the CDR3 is TGTGCCAGCAGCCAAGTGCAAGCAGGGGTAGATACGCAGTATTTT. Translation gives CASSQVQAGVDTQYF.